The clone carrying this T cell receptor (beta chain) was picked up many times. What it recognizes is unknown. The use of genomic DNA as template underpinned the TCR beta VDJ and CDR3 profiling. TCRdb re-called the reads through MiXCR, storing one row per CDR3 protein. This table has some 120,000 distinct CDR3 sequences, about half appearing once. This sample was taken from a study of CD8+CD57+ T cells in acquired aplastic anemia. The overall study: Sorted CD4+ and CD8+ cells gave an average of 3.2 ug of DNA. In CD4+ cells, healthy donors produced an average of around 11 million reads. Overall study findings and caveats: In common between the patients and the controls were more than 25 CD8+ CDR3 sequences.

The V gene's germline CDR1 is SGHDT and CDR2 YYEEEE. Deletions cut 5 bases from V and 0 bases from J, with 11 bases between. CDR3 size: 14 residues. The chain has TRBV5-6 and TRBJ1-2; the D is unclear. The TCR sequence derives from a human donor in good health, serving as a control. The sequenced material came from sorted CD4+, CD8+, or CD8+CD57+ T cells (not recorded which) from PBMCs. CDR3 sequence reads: CASRYGRANYGYTF. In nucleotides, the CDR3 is TGTGCCAGCAGATACGGACGCGCTAACTATGGCTACACCTTC.